The source of this TCR beta chain is a study of blood T cells in healthy people across ages. Study-level results: Reliance upon unsorted PBMCs precluded definitive naive versus antigen-experienced comparison.

About this clonotype: Its antigen is unknown.

This CDR3 is built from 13 residues. Per germline, CDR1 MDHEN and CDR2 SYDVKM. The V and J ends lost 10 bases and 0 bases respectively, with 10 bases between them. Drawn from each donor were approximately 10 milliliters of peripheral blood. It was with a sample-barcoded 5' primer and a J-beta primer mix that a second PCR of roughly 7 to 12 cycles was run. Every single cDNA molecule received a tag from a template-switch adaptor with 12 random nucleotides. Per-sample output comprised a minimum of 2.5 million paired-end reads containing CDR3. TCRdb ran MiXCR on the 5' RACE reads and lists one entry per CDR3 protein. The table has approximately 690,000 distinct CDR3 sequences, 58% seen once.

This chain links TRBV28 with TRBJ1-5; D might be TRBD1 (5 bases). The receptor was derived from a man between 60 and 75 years old in good health. Sequences were obtained from blood. The CDR3 DNA sequence: TGTGCCACCCTAGACAGTAGCAATCAGCCCCAGCATTTT. Translation: CATLDSSNQPQHF.